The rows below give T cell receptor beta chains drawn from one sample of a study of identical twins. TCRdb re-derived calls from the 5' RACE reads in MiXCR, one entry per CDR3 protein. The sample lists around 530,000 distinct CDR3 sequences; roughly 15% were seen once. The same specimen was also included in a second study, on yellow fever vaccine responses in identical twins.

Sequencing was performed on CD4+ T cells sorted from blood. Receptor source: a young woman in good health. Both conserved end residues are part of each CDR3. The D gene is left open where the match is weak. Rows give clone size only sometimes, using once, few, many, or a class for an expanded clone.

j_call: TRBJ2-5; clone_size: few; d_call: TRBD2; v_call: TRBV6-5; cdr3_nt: TGTGCCAGCAGTTACTCCTATACCGGGACTACCTTTCAAGAGACCCAGTACTTC; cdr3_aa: CASSYSYTGTTFQETQYF
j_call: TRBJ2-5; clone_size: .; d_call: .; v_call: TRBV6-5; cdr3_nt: TGTGCCAGCAGTTACTCGGGCAGGGGCCAAGAGACCCAGTACTTC; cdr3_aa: CASSYSGRGQETQYF
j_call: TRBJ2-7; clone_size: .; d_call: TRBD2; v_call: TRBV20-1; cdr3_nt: TGCAGTGGGACTAGCGGGAATAGTTTTTACGAGCAGTACTTC; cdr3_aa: CSGTSGNSFYEQYF
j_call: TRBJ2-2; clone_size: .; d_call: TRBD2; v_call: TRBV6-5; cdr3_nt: TGTGCCAGCAGTTACGGGGGACTAGCGGGAACCTGGGGCACCGGGGAGCTGTTTTTT; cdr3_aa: CASSYGGLAGTWGTGELFF
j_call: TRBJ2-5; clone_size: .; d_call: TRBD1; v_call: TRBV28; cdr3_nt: TGTGCCAGCAGGTGGTCAGGGGGCGGAGAGACCCAGTACTTC; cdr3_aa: CASRWSGGGETQYF
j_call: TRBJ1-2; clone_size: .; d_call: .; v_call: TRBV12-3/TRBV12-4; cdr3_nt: TGTGCCAGCAGTTTCGGGAGTTATGGCTACACCTTC; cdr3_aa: CASSFGSYGYTF
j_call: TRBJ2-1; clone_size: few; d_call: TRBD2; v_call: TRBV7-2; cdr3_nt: TGTGCCAGCAGCTTAACCGGGGGGGACTACAATGAGCAGTTCTTC; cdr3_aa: CASSLTGGDYNEQFF
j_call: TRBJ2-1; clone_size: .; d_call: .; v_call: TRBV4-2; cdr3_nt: TGTGCCAGCACCTTGAGAGGGGGGTATGAGAATGAGCAGTTCTTC; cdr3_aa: CASTLRGGYENEQFF
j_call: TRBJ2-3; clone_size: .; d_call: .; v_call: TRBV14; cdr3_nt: TGTGCCAGCAGCCAAAATACGCAGTATTTT; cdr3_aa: CASSQNTQYF
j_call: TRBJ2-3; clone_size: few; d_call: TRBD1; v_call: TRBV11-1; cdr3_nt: TGTGCCAGCAGCCTGGGGACAGTCCTCACAGATACGCAGTATTTT; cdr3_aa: CASSLGTVLTDTQYF
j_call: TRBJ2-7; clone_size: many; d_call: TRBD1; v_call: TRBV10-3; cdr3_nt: TGTGCCATCAGCCGGGACAGAACCTACGAGCAGTACTTC; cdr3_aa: CAISRDRTYEQYF
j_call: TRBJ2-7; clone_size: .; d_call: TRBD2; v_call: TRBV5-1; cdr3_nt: TGCGCCAGCGCCTTAGCGGGAGGGCCTGATTCCTACGAGCAGTACTTC; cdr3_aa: CASALAGGPDSYEQYF
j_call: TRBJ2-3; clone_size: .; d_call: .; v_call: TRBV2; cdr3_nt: TGTGCCAGCAGGCAAACCAGAGATACGCAGTATTTT; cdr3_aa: CASRQTRDTQYF
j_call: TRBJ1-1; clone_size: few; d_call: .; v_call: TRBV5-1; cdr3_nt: TGCGCCAGCAGCACCTTGGAAGGGAACACTGAAGCTTTCTTT; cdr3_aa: CASSTLEGNTEAFF
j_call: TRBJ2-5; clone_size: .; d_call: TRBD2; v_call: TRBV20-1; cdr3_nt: TGCAGTGCTGGACTAGCGGGGGTTCAAGAGACCCAGTACTTC; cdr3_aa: CSAGLAGVQETQYF
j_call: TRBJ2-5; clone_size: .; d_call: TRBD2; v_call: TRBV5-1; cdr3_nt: TGCGCCAGCAGCTCAGGGACTAGCATGGAGACCCAGTACTTC; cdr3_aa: CASSSGTSMETQYF
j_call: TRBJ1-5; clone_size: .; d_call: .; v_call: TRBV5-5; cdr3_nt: TGTGCCAGCAGCGTAACCTCCGGGCTAAGCAATCAGCCCCAGCATTTT; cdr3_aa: CASSVTSGLSNQPQHF
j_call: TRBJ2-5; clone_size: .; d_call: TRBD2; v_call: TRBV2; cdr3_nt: TGTGCCAGCAGCCTCTCCACCGGGAGAGCGGGGGGGCAAGAGACCCAGTACTTC; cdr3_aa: CASSLSTGRAGGQETQYF
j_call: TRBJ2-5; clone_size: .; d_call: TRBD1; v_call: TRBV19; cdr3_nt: TGTGCCAGTAAGTCGGGACAGGGCTCGGAGACCCAGTACTTC; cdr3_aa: CASKSGQGSETQYF